The present T cell receptor (beta chain) was sequenced within a study of T-cell reconstitution after alpha-beta-depleted transplantation in children. This CDR3 is built from 14 residues. Between the trimmed V and J ends, which lost 1 base and 4 bases, there was a span of 10 bases. Study results and limitations: Several hundred rapidly expanded clones from non-depleted graft cells reportedly supplied alpha-beta T cells about two months post-transplant.

This clonotype was observed a handful of times. The antigen is not known. Preparing the TCRbeta library involved the use of unique molecular identifiers. A single record per CDR3 protein comes from TCRdb applying MiXCR to the PCR reads. This table holds about 130,000 distinct CDR3 sequences, 9.7% found once. This TCR was recovered from a girl less than two years old who had a stem cell transplant for combined immunodeficiency, so the T cells may come from the graft donor. This chain joins TRBV12-3 or TRBV12-4 and TRBJ2-5, with a tentative D call TRBD2 (5 bases). The material sequenced was PBMCs, mostly from graft donor cells, taken 180 days after TCRalphabeta/CD19-depleted stem cell transplant. The CDR3 region has the DNA TGTGCCAGCAGTTTAGACGAGGGAGTAGAGACCCAGTACTTC. It yields the protein CASSLDEGVETQYF.